One sample yielded the 3 T cell receptor beta chains listed below, sequenced in a study of blood T cell repertoires in COVID-19. The protocol was immunoSEQ multiplex PCR, while the TCRdb copy is restricted to in-frame clones and leaves out a portion. The sample gives 250,000 or so clones, 70% to 90% of which show up once; 5.2% is in the top ten. Sequenced: peripheral blood. The receptor source for this set is a woman aged 55-75 years with COVID-19, enrolled during active disease.

This chain joins TRBV28 and TRBJ2-1, with 10 bases identical to TRBD1. This CDR3 has 16 amino acids. Germline CDR1 is MDHEN and CDR2 is SYDVKM. J lost 2 bases, V lost 6 bases, and 7 bases had no gene match. The DNA for the CDR3 is TGTGCCAGCAGCCGAGGCGGGACAGGGGCCTACAATGAGCAGTTCTTC. This sequence encodes CASSRGGTGAYNEQFF.

The V and J genes are TRBV7-6 and TRBJ2-1; D might be TRBD2 (5 bases). V shed 2 bases and J shed 7 bases, with 12 bases lying between them. Germline V gives CDR1 SGHVS, CDR2 FNYEAQ. The CDR3 runs 14 residues. The CDR3 nucleotides are TGTGCCAGCAGCTTAACGGGATTCGGGAATGAGCAGTTCTTC. It yields the protein CASSLTGFGNEQFF.

This clone has a single count. The chain combines TRBV28 with TRBJ2-5; 8 bases map to TRBD1. After removal of 4 bases from V and 5 bases from J, the junction contained 9 bases not matched to a gene. From germline, CDR1 is MDHEN and CDR2 SYDVKM. This CDR3 comprises 15 residues. The CDR3: CASSWVQGARETQYF. The DNA for the CDR3 is TGTGCCAGCAGTTGGGTCCAGGGGGCGCGGGAGACCCAGTACTTC.